These T cell receptor beta chains were read from a single sample in a study of OX40 agonist ivuxolimab in advanced cancers. Only in-frame clones appear in the TCRdb table, and some are missing; sequencing was by immunoSEQ multiplex PCR. The sample consists of 28,000 or so clones, 80% to 90% of them appearing once. The source material was CD4+ or CD8+ T cells sorted from blood, sampled in a trial of the OX40 agonist ivuxolimab. The receptors come from an adult with an advanced solid tumor such as melanoma, head and neck, liver or kidney cancer. The CDR3 runs from the conserved cysteine through the conserved F or W. The D gene is left open where the match is weak. A row's size may be missing; if present it is once, few, many or a size class.

size: few
D: TRBD1
J: TRBJ1-5
V: TRBV4-1
CDR3: CASSDGTEGNQPQHF
DNA: TGCGCCAGCAGCGACGGGACAGAAGGCAATCAGCCCCAGCATTTT

size: few
D: NA
J: TRBJ1-1
V: TRBV19
CDR3: CASAKGMNTEAFF
DNA: TGTGCCAGTGCAAAGGGGATGAACACTGAAGCTTTCTTT

size: NA
D: NA
J: TRBJ2-4
V: TRBV28
CDR3: CASSFIRDGGKNIQYF
DNA: TGTGCCAGCAGTTTTATCCGGGACGGCGGCAAAAACATTCAGTACTTC

size: NA
D: NA
J: TRBJ2-1
V: TRBV19
CDR3: CASSGQGHNEQFF
DNA: TGTGCCAGTAGCGGGCAGGGACACAATGAGCAGTTCTTC

size: NA
D: NA
J: TRBJ2-7
V: TRBV6-1
CDR3: CASSEAGSFFYEQYF
DNA: TGTGCCAGCAGTGAAGCCGGCAGTTTCTTCTACGAGCAGTACTTC

size: NA
D: TRBD2
J: TRBJ2-1
V: TRBV7-9
CDR3: CASSLARIAGGPSQFF
DNA: TGTGCCAGCAGCTTAGCGCGGATAGCGGGAGGGCCGTCGCAGTTCTTC

size: NA
D: TRBD2
J: TRBJ2-3
V: TRBV6-6
CDR3: CASSYRDYSTDTQYF
DNA: TGTGCCAGCAGTTACAGGGACTATAGCACAGATACGCAGTATTTT

size: NA
D: TRBD2
J: TRBJ2-1
V: TRBV4-2
CDR3: CASSQEPSGSINEQFF
DNA: TGTGCCAGCAGCCAAGAACCCAGCGGGAGTATTAATGAGCAGTTCTTC

size: NA
D: NA
J: TRBJ1-5
V: TRBV19
CDR3: CASTYGYQPQHF
DNA: TGTGCCAGTACCTACGGGTATCAGCCCCAGCATTTT

size: NA
D: NA
J: TRBJ2-4
V: TRBV21-1
CDR3: CASSMEPGYLAKNIQYF
DNA: TGTGCCAGCAGTATGGAGCCTGGCTATCTAGCCAAAAACATTCAGTACTTC

size: NA
D: NA
J: TRBJ2-7
V: TRBV29-1
CDR3: CSVGDTTYEQYF
DNA: TGCAGCGTTGGGGACACAACCTACGAGCAGTACTTC

size: NA
D: NA
J: TRBJ2-5
V: TRBV9
CDR3: CASSAQSEETQYF
DNA: TGTGCCAGCAGCGCCCAATCGGAAGAGACCCAGTACTTC

size: NA
D: TRBD2
J: TRBJ2-3
V: TRBV2
CDR3: CASSSAGGITDTQYF
DNA: TGTGCCAGCAGCAGTGCGGGGGGGATCACAGATACGCAGTATTTT

size: NA
D: TRBD2
J: TRBJ2-1
V: TRBV6-1
CDR3: CASSEEAGGSYNEQFF
DNA: TGTGCCAGCAGTGAAGAAGCGGGAGGTTCCTACAATGAGCAGTTCTTC

size: once
D: NA
J: TRBJ1-1
V: TRBV6-5
CDR3: CASSYVAGGENTEAFF
DNA: TGTGCCAGCAGTTACGTGGCAGGTGGGGAAAACACTGAAGCTTTCTTT

size: NA
D: NA
J: TRBJ2-2
V: TRBV5-6
CDR3: CASSSGTYHSAGELFF
DNA: TGTGCCAGCAGCTCCGGGACATACCATTCGGCCGGGGAGCTGTTTTTT

size: NA
D: TRBD2
J: TRBJ2-1
V: TRBV10-3
CDR3: CAIRVAGTSWTNEQFF
DNA: TGTGCCATCAGAGTGGCCGGGACTAGTTGGACCAATGAGCAGTTCTTC

size: NA
D: TRBD1
J: TRBJ2-7
V: TRBV7-9
CDR3: CASSPPDRVLEQYF
DNA: TGTGCCAGCAGCCCCCCCGACAGGGTTCTCGAGCAGTACTTC

size: NA
D: TRBD2
J: TRBJ2-5
V: TRBV6-1
CDR3: CASRGLAGSETQYF
DNA: TGTGCCAGCAGAGGACTAGCGGGATCAGAGACCCAGTACTTC

size: NA
D: TRBD2
J: TRBJ2-2
V: TRBV6-4
CDR3: CASSELAGATGELFF
DNA: TGTGCCAGCAGTGAGCTAGCGGGAGCCACCGGGGAGCTGTTTTTT

size: NA
D: NA
J: TRBJ1-1
V: TRBV6-5
CDR3: CASSHSYTEAFF
DNA: TGTGCCAGCAGTCACTCCTACACTGAAGCTTTCTTT

size: NA
D: TRBD2
J: TRBJ2-7
V: TRBV5-1
CDR3: CASSPKLAGELGGEQYF
DNA: TGCGCCAGCAGCCCCAAACTAGCGGGAGAACTGGGTGGCGAGCAGTACTTC

size: few
D: TRBD2
J: TRBJ2-7
V: TRBV6-5
CDR3: CASSSQAGGPYEQYF
DNA: TGTGCCAGCAGTTCCCAAGCGGGAGGGCCCTACGAGCAGTACTTC

size: NA
D: TRBD1
J: TRBJ1-2
V: TRBV19
CDR3: CASSASRDSRLLRSGYTF
DNA: TGTGCCAGTAGTGCGTCCCGGGACAGTCGGTTATTGAGAAGTGGCTACACCTTC

size: NA
D: NA
J: TRBJ2-1
V: TRBV6-5
CDR3: CATRRNNYNEQFF
DNA: TGTGCCACCAGAAGGAATAACTACAATGAGCAGTTCTTC

size: NA
D: NA
J: TRBJ2-7
V: TRBV5-8
CDR3: CASWELGGSYEQYF
DNA: TGTGCCAGTTGGGAGCTGGGGGGCAGCTACGAGCAGTACTTC

size: NA
D: NA
J: TRBJ1-2
V: TRBV10-3
CDR3: CAISESSQPNYGYTF
DNA: TGTGCCATCAGTGAGTCGAGCCAACCTAACTATGGCTACACCTTC

size: NA
D: NA
J: TRBJ2-2
V: TRBV4-3
CDR3: CASSQGLAIGTGEIGELFF
DNA: TGCGCCAGCAGCCAAGGACTAGCTATTGGGACAGGTGAAATCGGGGAGCTGTTTTTT

size: NA
D: NA
J: TRBJ2-7
V: TRBV7-9
CDR3: CASSLVPYEQYF
DNA: TGTGCCAGCAGCTTAGTCCCCTACGAGCAGTACTTC